The rows below give T cell receptor beta chains drawn from one sample of a study of prognosis after radiotherapy for stage I lung cancer. A single record per CDR3 protein comes from TCRdb applying MiXCR to the multiplex PCR reads. Among approximately 28,000 distinct CDR3 sequences listed, around two fifths were seen once. The material was PBMCs, obtained before or after stereotactic body radiation therapy (not recorded which). These receptors came from a donor over 45 with non-small cell lung cancer. The CDR3 runs from the conserved cysteine through the conserved F or W. Each record gives: clone size, J gene, V gene, D gene, CDR3 DNA, CDR3 protein. The D gene is left open where the match is weak. Rows may omit the clone size; those that give it use once, few, many or a size class.

clone_size: many; j_call: TRBJ2-7; v_call: TRBV3-1; d_call: -; cdr3_nt: TGTGCCAGCAGCCAAGGATGGGGCAGTAACTCCTACGAGCAGTACTTC; cdr3_aa: CASSQGWGSNSYEQYF
clone_size: many; j_call: TRBJ2-3; v_call: TRBV4-2; d_call: -; cdr3_nt: TGTGCCAGCAGCCAATTCCTCAGGCCTAGCGACACAGATACGCAGTATTTT; cdr3_aa: CASSQFLRPSDTDTQYF
clone_size: many; j_call: TRBJ2-1; v_call: TRBV20-1; d_call: -; cdr3_nt: TGCAGTGCTAGCGATCCTTTCCGGGCGAATGAGCAGTTCTTC; cdr3_aa: CSASDPFRANEQFF
clone_size: -; j_call: TRBJ1-6; v_call: TRBV9; d_call: -; cdr3_nt: TGTGCCAGCAGCGTAGCCGAGAGGGATTCACCCCTCCACTTT; cdr3_aa: CASSVAERDSPLHF
clone_size: medium-sized; j_call: TRBJ1-2; v_call: TRBV28; d_call: TRBD1; cdr3_nt: TGTGCCAGCAGAACAGGGGGCTATGGCTACACCTTC; cdr3_aa: CASRTGGYGYTF
clone_size: -; j_call: TRBJ2-1; v_call: TRBV19; d_call: -; cdr3_nt: TGTGCCAGAGTCATAGAGGGGGGGTGTAACAATGAGCAGTTCTTC; cdr3_aa: CARVIEGGCNNEQFF
clone_size: many; j_call: TRBJ2-3; v_call: TRBV7-3; d_call: TRBD2; cdr3_nt: TGTGCCAGCAGCCAAGCGGGAGACACAGATACGCAGTATTTT; cdr3_aa: CASSQAGDTDTQYF
clone_size: -; j_call: TRBJ1-3; v_call: TRBV6-1; d_call: -; cdr3_nt: TGTGCCAGCAGTGAAGTTATGGGAAACACCATATATTTT; cdr3_aa: CASSEVMGNTIYF
clone_size: many; j_call: TRBJ1-2; v_call: TRBV7-9; d_call: -; cdr3_nt: TGTGCCAGCAGCTTAGTTCTATGGGACAATTTTTTCTTGGGCTATGGCTACACCTTC; cdr3_aa: CASSLVLWDNFFLGYGYTF
clone_size: medium-sized; j_call: TRBJ2-7; v_call: TRBV6-5; d_call: -; cdr3_nt: TGTGCCAGCAGTTACGCCAGGGTTTCCGAGCAGTACTTC; cdr3_aa: CASSYARVSEQYF
clone_size: many; j_call: TRBJ2-3; v_call: TRBV11-3; d_call: -; cdr3_nt: TGTGCCAGCAGCTTAGTTAAATCAGGTGGTACGCAGTATTTT; cdr3_aa: CASSLVKSGGTQYF
clone_size: many; j_call: TRBJ2-7; v_call: TRBV7-8; d_call: -; cdr3_nt: TGTGCCAGCAGCTTAGCCCTGGCACCCAGCTACGAGCAGTACTTC; cdr3_aa: CASSLALAPSYEQYF
clone_size: once; j_call: TRBJ2-2; v_call: TRBV28; d_call: -; cdr3_nt: TGTGCCAGCAGTTTAAGACCGGGGTCGAACACCGGGGAGCTGTTTTTT; cdr3_aa: CASSLRPGSNTGELFF
clone_size: many; j_call: TRBJ2-3; v_call: TRBV24-1; d_call: -; cdr3_nt: TGTGCCACCAGTGATACAACAATTACTCAGGGTACGCAGTATTTT; cdr3_aa: CATSDTTITQGTQYF
clone_size: -; j_call: TRBJ2-5; v_call: TRBV5-4; d_call: -; cdr3_nt: TGTGCCAGCAGCTCCGATTATGCGGTCGGGGAGACCCAGTACTTC; cdr3_aa: CASSSDYAVGETQYF
clone_size: -; j_call: TRBJ1-2; v_call: TRBV2; d_call: -; cdr3_nt: TGTGCCAGCAGTGGAGGGAGCTATGGCTACACCTTC; cdr3_aa: CASSGGSYGYTF